These 8 T cell receptor beta chains were sequenced from one sample in a study of cytomegalovirus exposure and HLA in healthy donors. Produced via immunoSEQ multiplex PCR; TCRdb's table is partial and in-frame only. Of about 150,000 clones detected, about nine tenths appear once; the ten largest clones hold over 5%. Sequencing was done on a sample of PBMCs. These receptors came from a woman aged 25 to 45 in good health and CMV-seropositive.

To note about this clone: Since the CDR3 does not end with the conserved phenylalanine or tryptophan, this likely comes from a read error. The limits of the CDR3 on the DNA are not certain, so only TCRdb's listed CDR3 is given. The rearrangement links TRBV28 to TRBJ2-7; TRBD2 is the table's D call and was not checked against the DNA. Germline V gene sequence: CDR1 MDHEN, CDR2 SYDVKM. The CDR3 is made up of 10 amino acids, end residues included. CDR3 sequence: CASSLLPPMR.

This clone showed up just once. This chain uses TRBV7-8 with TRBJ2-3; 8 nucleotides match TRBD1. The CDR3 has 17 residues. V was clipped by 5 bases and J by 6 bases; unmatched bases: 16. From germline, CDR1 is SGHVS and CDR2 FQNEAQ. The CDR3: CASSPRHGQGGMDTQYF. In DNA, the CDR3 is TGTGCCAGCAGCCCCCGTCACGGACAGGGTGGCATGGATACGCAGTATTTT.

The V and J genes are TRBV4-1 and TRBJ2-7; TRBD2 aligns across 8 bases. The CDR3 is 15 residues long. CDR1 and CDR2 (germline): MGHRA, YSYEKL. Germline trimming cut 2 bases from V and 2 bases from J; bases unmatched to any gene: 5. The CDR3 sequence is CASSQREGGPYEQYF. The CDR3 nucleotides are TGCGCCAGCAGCCAACGGGAGGGAGGTCCCTACGAGCAGTACTTC.

This clone was found once. J is TRBJ2-3 and V is TRBV27; 8 bases agree with TRBD2. Trimming cost V 1 base and J 1 base; bases outside gene matches: 7. The V gene's germline CDR1 is MNHEY and CDR2 SMNVEV (reference sequence). CDR3 length: 17 residues. The CDR3 is CASSLLGAGDRTDTQYF. CDR3 in DNA: TGTGCCAGCAGTTTATTGGGAGCGGGAGACCGCACAGATACGCAGTATTTT.

The gene calls are TRBV7-2 and TRBJ1-6; the match to TRBD1 covers 9 bases. J lost 8 bases, V lost 5 bases, and 10 bases had no gene match. The CDR3 loop spans 16 amino acids. The germline CDR1 and CDR2 sequences are SGHTA and FQGNSA. CDR3 sequence reads: CASSRGTGNFDSPLHF. CDR3 sequence (DNA): TGTGCCAGCAGCCGAGGGACAGGGAATTTTGATTCACCCCTCCACTTT.

The V call is TRBV6-5, the J call TRBJ2-2; TRBD2 aligns across 9 bases. Germline loops: CDR1 MNHEY, CDR2 SVGAGI. The length of the CDR3 is 15 residues. With 5 bases clipped from V and 4 bases from J, the junction kept 5 bases outside the gene matches. Here the CDR3 DNA reads TGTGCCAGCAGTCCCATAGCGGGAGCCACCGGGGAGCTGTTTTTT. Translated, it gives CASSPIAGATGELFF.

The J gene is TRBJ2-3, the V gene TRBV2; unclear D gene. CDR1 is SNHLY and CDR2 is FYNNEI in the germline V gene. CDR3 length equals 12 residues. Trimming took off 4 bases at V and 3 bases at J, with 5 bases between the two ends. The DNA for the CDR3 is TGTGCCAGCAGTGCCCAGACAGATACGCAGTATTTT. Its protein product is CASSAQTDTQYF.

The sample holds a few counts of this clone. The chain carries TRBV18 and TRBJ2-1, with 8 bases matching TRBD1. Germline V CDR1 and CDR2: KGHSH, LQKENI. There are 15 residues in the CDR3. V lost 4 bases, J lost 2 bases, and 4 bases stayed unmatched. The CDR3 sequence: CASSQGQGAYNEQFF. The CDR3 DNA sequence: TGTGCCAGCTCACAAGGACAGGGAGCCTACAATGAGCAGTTCTTC.